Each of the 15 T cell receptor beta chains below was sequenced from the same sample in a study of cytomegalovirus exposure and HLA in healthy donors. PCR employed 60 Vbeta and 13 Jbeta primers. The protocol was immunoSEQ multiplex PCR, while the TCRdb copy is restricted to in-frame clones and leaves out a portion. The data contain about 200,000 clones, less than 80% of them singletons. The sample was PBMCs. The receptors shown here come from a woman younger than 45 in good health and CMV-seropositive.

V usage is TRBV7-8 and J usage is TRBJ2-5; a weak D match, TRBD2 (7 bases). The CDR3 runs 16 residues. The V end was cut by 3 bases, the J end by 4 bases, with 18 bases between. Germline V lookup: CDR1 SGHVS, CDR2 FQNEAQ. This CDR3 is CASSFPPGGGGETQYF. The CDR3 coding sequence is TGTGCCAGCAGCTTCCCACCGGGGGGAGGGGGAGAGACCCAGTACTTC. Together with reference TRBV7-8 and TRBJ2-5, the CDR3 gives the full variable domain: GAGVSQSPRYKVAKRGQDVALRCDPISGHVSLFWYQQALGQGPEFLTYFQNEAQLDKSGLPSDRFFAERPEGSVSTLKIQRTQQEDSAVYLCASSFPPGGGGETQYFGPGTRLLVL.

CDR3 sequence: CASSPALGGRATGELFF. The CDR3 DNA reads TGTGCCAGCAGCCCCGCCCTTGGCGGGAGGGCCACCGGGGAGCTGTTTTTT. The chain has TRBV7-7 and TRBJ2-2, with 9 bases fitting TRBD2. Trimming removed 5 bases from V and 4 bases from J; junction bases left unmatched: 11. The CDR3 length is 17 residues. Germline V lookup: CDR1 SSHAT, CDR2 FNYEAQ (reference sequence). The full variable domain, completed using reference TRBV7-7 and TRBJ2-2, is GAGVSQSPRYKVTKRGQDVTLRCDPISSHATLYWYQQALGQGPEFLTYFNYEAQPDKSGLPSDRFSAERPEGSISTLTIQRTEQRDSAMYRCASSPALGGRATGELFFGEGSRLTVL.

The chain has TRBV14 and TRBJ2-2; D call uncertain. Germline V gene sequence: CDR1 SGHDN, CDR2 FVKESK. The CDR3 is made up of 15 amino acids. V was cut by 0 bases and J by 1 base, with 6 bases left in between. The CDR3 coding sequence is TGTGCCAGCAGCCAAGAGGCAGTGAACACCGGGGAGCTGTTTTTT. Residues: CASSQEAVNTGELFF.

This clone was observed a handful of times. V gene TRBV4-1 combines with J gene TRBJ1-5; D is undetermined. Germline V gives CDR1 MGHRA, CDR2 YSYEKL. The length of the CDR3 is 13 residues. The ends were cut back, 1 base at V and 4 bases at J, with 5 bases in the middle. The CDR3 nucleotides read TGCGCCAGCAGCCAAGTCAGTAATCAGCCCCAGCATTTT. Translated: CASSQVSNQPQHF.

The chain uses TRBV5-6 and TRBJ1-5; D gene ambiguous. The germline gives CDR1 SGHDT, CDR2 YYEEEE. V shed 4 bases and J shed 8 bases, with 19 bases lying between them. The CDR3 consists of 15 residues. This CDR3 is CASSPGNGPNKPQHF. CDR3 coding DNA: TGTGCCAGCAGCCCCGGGAACGGGCCGAACAAGCCCCAGCATTTT. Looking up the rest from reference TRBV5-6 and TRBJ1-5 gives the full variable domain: DAGVTQSPTHLIKTRGQQVTLRCSPKSGHDTVSWYQQALGQGPQFIFQYYEEEERQRGNFPDRFSGHQFPNYSSELNVNALLLGDSALYLCASSPGNGPNKPQHFGDGTRLSIL.

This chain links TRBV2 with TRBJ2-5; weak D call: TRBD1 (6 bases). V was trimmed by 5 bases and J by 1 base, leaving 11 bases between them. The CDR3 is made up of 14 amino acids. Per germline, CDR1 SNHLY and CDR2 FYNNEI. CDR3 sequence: CASSPGQLQETQYF. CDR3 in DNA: TGTGCCAGCAGTCCCGGACAGCTCCAAGAGACCCAGTACTTC. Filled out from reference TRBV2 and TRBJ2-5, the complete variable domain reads EPEVTQTPSHQVTQMGQEVILRCVPISNHLYFYWYRQILGQKVEFLVSFYNNEISEKSEIFDDQFSVERPDGSNFTLKIRSTKLEDSAMYFCASSPGQLQETQYFGPGTRLLVL.

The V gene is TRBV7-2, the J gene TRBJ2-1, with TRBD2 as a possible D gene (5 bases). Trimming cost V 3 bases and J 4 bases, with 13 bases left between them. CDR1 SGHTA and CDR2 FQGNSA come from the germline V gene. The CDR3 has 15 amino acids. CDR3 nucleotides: TGTGCCAGCAGCTTTAGTGGGAGTGGTTACAATGAGCAGTTCTTC. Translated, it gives CASSFSGSGYNEQFF. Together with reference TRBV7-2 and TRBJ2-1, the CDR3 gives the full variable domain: GAGVSQSPSNKVTEKGKDVELRCDPISGHTALYWYRQSLGQGLEFLIYFQGNSAPDKSGLPSDRFSAERTGGSVSTLTIQRTQQEDSAVYLCASSFSGSGYNEQFFGPGTRLTVL.

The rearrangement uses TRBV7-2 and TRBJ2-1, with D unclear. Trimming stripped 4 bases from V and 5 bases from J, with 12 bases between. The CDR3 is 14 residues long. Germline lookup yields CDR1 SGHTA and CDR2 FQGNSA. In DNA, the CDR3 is TGTGCCAGCAGCTCGGAGATCGCGGACAATGAGCAGTTCTTC. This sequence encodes CASSSEIADNEQFF.

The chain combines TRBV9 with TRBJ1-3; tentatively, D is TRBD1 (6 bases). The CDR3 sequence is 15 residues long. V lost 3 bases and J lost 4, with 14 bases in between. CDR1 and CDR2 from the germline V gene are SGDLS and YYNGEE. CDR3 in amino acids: CASSADPGVGNTIYF. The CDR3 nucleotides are TGTGCCAGCAGCGCCGACCCAGGGGTAGGAAACACCATATATTTT.

CDR3 loop: CASSSTGIREQYF. CDR3 in DNA: TGTGCCAGCAGTTCAACAGGGATCCGCGAGCAGTACTTC. The chain has TRBV2 and TRBJ2-7; a possible D gene is TRBD1 (6 bases). Germline V gives CDR1 SNHLY, CDR2 FYNNEI. V lost 5 bases, J lost 6 bases, and 14 bases lay in between. This CDR3 has 13 amino acids. The variable domain in full, with the rest retrieved from reference TRBV2 and TRBJ2-7, is EPEVTQTPSHQVTQMGQEVILRCVPISNHLYFYWYRQILGQKVEFLVSFYNNEISEKSEIFDDQFSVERPDGSNFTLKIRSTKLEDSAMYFCASSSTGIREQYFGPGTRLTVT.

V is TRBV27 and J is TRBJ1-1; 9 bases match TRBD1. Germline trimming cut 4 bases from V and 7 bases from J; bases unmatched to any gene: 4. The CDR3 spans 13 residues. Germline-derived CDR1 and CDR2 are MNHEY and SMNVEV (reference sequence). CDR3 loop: CASSSVTGGEAFF. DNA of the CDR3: TGTGCCAGCAGTTCAGTGACAGGGGGTGAAGCTTTCTTT.

CDR3 DNA sequence: TGTGCCAGCAGTTTATCGGGACAGGGCCCTGGGGCCAACGTCCTGACTTTC. Translated, it gives CASSLSGQGPGANVLTF. The gene calls are TRBV27 and TRBJ2-6; 9 bases are a match to TRBD1. Trimming took 0 bases from V and 2 from J; bases not matched to a gene: 2. Germline V gene sequence: CDR1 MNHEY, CDR2 SMNVEV (reference sequence). The CDR3 loop spans 17 amino acids.

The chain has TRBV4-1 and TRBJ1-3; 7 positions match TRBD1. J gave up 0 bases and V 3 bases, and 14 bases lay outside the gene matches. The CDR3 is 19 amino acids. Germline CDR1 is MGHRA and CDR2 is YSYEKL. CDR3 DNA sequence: TGCGCCAGCAGCCAGAGGCTTCCAGGGGGTCTATCCTCTGGAAACACCATATATTTT. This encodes CASSQRLPGGLSSGNTIYF.

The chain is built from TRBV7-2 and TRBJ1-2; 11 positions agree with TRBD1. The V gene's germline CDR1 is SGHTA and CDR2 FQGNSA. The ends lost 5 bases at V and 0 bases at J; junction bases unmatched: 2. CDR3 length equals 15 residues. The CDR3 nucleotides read TGTGCCAGCAGCCGGGGACAGGGGGCTAACTATGGCTACACCTTC. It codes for CASSRGQGANYGYTF.

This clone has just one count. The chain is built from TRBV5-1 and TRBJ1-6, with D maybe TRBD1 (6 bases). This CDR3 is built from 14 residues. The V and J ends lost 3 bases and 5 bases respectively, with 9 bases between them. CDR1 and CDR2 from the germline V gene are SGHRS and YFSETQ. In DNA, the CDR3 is TGCGCCAGCAGCTGGGACATAGATAATTCACCCCTCCACTTT. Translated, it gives CASSWDIDNSPLHF.